A selection of T cell receptor beta chains follows, all from one sample in a study of blood T cells in healthy people across ages. Each CDR3 protein is one row after TCRdb ran MiXCR on the 5' RACE reads. The table has roughly 790,000 distinct CDR3 sequences, more than 40% seen once. Sample: blood. All receptors come from a woman aged 60 to 75 in good health. CDR3s include the opening cysteine and the closing phenylalanine or tryptophan. The D gene is left open where the match is weak. The size entry is marked missing in some rows and otherwise reads once, few, many or a size class.

clone size: -; J gene: TRBJ2-1; V gene: TRBV7-3; D gene: TRBD2; CDR3 protein: CASSVGLAGGLDEQFF; CDR3 DNA: TGTGCCAGCAGCGTCGGACTAGCGGGGGGGCTCGATGAGCAGTTCTTC
clone size: -; J gene: TRBJ2-6; V gene: TRBV20-1; D gene: TRBD1; CDR3 protein: CSARGTGSGANVLTF; CDR3 DNA: TGCAGTGCTAGAGGGACAGGCTCTGGGGCCAACGTCCTGACTTTC
clone size: -; J gene: TRBJ2-7; V gene: TRBV6-2/TRBV6-3; D gene: TRBD2; CDR3 protein: CASRHVVGLAGTSSYNEQYF; CDR3 DNA: TGTGCCAGCCGTCACGTCGTGGGACTAGCGGGGACGAGCTCCTACAATGAGCAGTACTTC
clone size: many; J gene: TRBJ2-1; V gene: TRBV20-1; D gene: TRBD1; CDR3 protein: CSAFDRGMDEQFF; CDR3 DNA: TGCAGTGCTTTTGACAGGGGAATGGATGAGCAGTTCTTC
clone size: -; J gene: TRBJ2-2; V gene: TRBV4-3; D gene: -; CDR3 protein: CASSQVSNTGELFF; CDR3 DNA: TGCGCCAGCAGCCAAGTTTCGAACACCGGGGAGCTGTTTTTT
clone size: -; J gene: TRBJ1-1; V gene: TRBV7-9; D gene: -; CDR3 protein: CASSLEGGVREAFF; CDR3 DNA: TGTGCCAGCAGCTTAGAAGGGGGAGTGCGGGAAGCTTTCTTT
clone size: -; J gene: TRBJ2-7; V gene: TRBV20-1; D gene: -; CDR3 protein: CSARDHSGANYEQYF; CDR3 DNA: TGCAGTGCTAGAGATCATAGCGGAGCAAACTACGAGCAGTACTTC
clone size: -; J gene: TRBJ2-1; V gene: TRBV5-5; D gene: -; CDR3 protein: CASSLDAFPQFF; CDR3 DNA: TGTGCCAGCAGCTTGGACGCATTCCCACAGTTCTTC
clone size: many; J gene: TRBJ2-5; V gene: TRBV6-1; D gene: -; CDR3 protein: CATPSELQETQYF; CDR3 DNA: TGTGCCACCCCTAGCGAGCTACAAGAGACCCAGTACTTC
clone size: -; J gene: TRBJ2-7; V gene: TRBV4-2; D gene: -; CDR3 protein: CASSQPQDYEQYF; CDR3 DNA: TGTGCCAGCAGCCAACCCCAGGACTACGAGCAGTACTTC
clone size: few; J gene: TRBJ2-5; V gene: TRBV29-1; D gene: -; CDR3 protein: CSVGGGALETQYF; CDR3 DNA: TGCAGCGTGGGAGGGGGGGCACTTGAGACCCAGTACTTC
clone size: many; J gene: TRBJ2-3; V gene: TRBV29-1; D gene: TRBD1; CDR3 protein: CSVWGQGLDTQYF; CDR3 DNA: TGCAGCGTGTGGGGACAGGGTTTAGATACGCAGTATTTT
clone size: -; J gene: TRBJ2-3; V gene: TRBV20-1; D gene: -; CDR3 protein: CSASLKRASTDTQYF; CDR3 DNA: TGCAGTGCTAGTTTAAAGCGGGCCTCCACAGATACGCAGTATTTT
clone size: -; J gene: TRBJ1-4; V gene: TRBV3-1; D gene: TRBD1; CDR3 protein: CASSPRGATTNEKPFF; CDR3 DNA: TGTGCCAGCAGCCCCAGGGGGGCAACAACTAATGAAAAACCGTTTTTT
clone size: few; J gene: TRBJ1-5; V gene: TRBV5-6; D gene: -; CDR3 protein: CASSLSGVLSNQPQHF; CDR3 DNA: TGTGCCAGCAGCTTGAGTGGGGTTTTAAGCAATCAGCCCCAGCATTTT
clone size: -; J gene: TRBJ2-3; V gene: TRBV7-3; D gene: -; CDR3 protein: CASSFKTARIDTQYF; CDR3 DNA: TGTGCCAGCAGCTTCAAAACAGCTAGAATAGATACGCAGTATTTT
clone size: few; J gene: TRBJ1-5; V gene: TRBV6-6; D gene: -; CDR3 protein: CASVGRVERQPQHF; CDR3 DNA: TGTGCCAGCGTGGGCAGGGTCGAGCGTCAGCCCCAGCATTTT
clone size: -; J gene: TRBJ1-2; V gene: TRBV7-2; D gene: -; CDR3 protein: CASSLVAGEEGHTF; CDR3 DNA: TGTGCCAGCAGCTTAGTGGCAGGGGAGGAAGGCCACACCTTC
clone size: few; J gene: TRBJ1-2; V gene: TRBV29-1; D gene: -; CDR3 protein: CSVEGQVGYTF; CDR3 DNA: TGCAGCGTTGAGGGACAAGTCGGCTACACCTTC
clone size: once; J gene: TRBJ2-5; V gene: TRBV11-2; D gene: -; CDR3 protein: CASSFPGPETQYF; CDR3 DNA: TGTGCCAGCAGCTTTCCAGGGCCAGAGACCCAGTACTTC
clone size: few; J gene: TRBJ2-7; V gene: TRBV7-9; D gene: -; CDR3 protein: CASNPVGFSYEQYF; CDR3 DNA: TGTGCCAGCAACCCAGTGGGGTTCTCCTACGAGCAGTACTTC
clone size: -; J gene: TRBJ1-1; V gene: TRBV4-2; D gene: -; CDR3 protein: CTSSQDGAFIGTEAFF; CDR3 DNA: TGTACCAGCAGCCAAGACGGCGCCTTTATTGGGACTGAAGCTTTCTTT
clone size: few; J gene: TRBJ1-3; V gene: TRBV12-3/TRBV12-4; D gene: -; CDR3 protein: CASSLMGGGGNTIYF; CDR3 DNA: TGTGCCAGCAGTTTAATGGGAGGAGGTGGAAACACCATATATTTT
clone size: -; J gene: TRBJ2-5; V gene: TRBV6-1; D gene: TRBD2; CDR3 protein: CASSRWTTSGVEETQYF; CDR3 DNA: TGTGCCAGCAGTCGATGGACAACTAGCGGGGTCGAGGAGACCCAGTACTTC
clone size: few; J gene: TRBJ1-2; V gene: TRBV6-5; D gene: -; CDR3 protein: CASSYSIGNGYTF; CDR3 DNA: TGTGCCAGCAGTTACTCGATCGGGAATGGCTACACCTTC
clone size: -; J gene: TRBJ2-7; V gene: TRBV3-1; D gene: TRBD1; CDR3 protein: CASSPRLWGQTIYEQYF; CDR3 DNA: TGTGCCAGCAGCCCACGCCTTTGGGGACAGACGATCTACGAGCAGTACTTC
clone size: few; J gene: TRBJ1-5; V gene: TRBV10-2; D gene: -; CDR3 protein: CASSEGDYSNQPQHF; CDR3 DNA: TGCGCCAGCAGTGAGGGGGATTATAGCAATCAGCCCCAGCATTTT
clone size: -; J gene: TRBJ2-7; V gene: TRBV5-1; D gene: TRBD2; CDR3 protein: CASSLRTSGELSYNEQYF; CDR3 DNA: TGCGCCAGCAGCCTCCGGACTAGCGGCGAACTTTCCTACAATGAGCAGTACTTC
clone size: -; J gene: TRBJ1-2; V gene: TRBV5-1; D gene: -; CDR3 protein: CATQLGSGGGDYGYTF; CDR3 DNA: TGCGCCACCCAGCTTGGATCAGGAGGAGGAGACTATGGCTACACCTTC
clone size: -; J gene: TRBJ1-5; V gene: TRBV5-1; D gene: TRBD1; CDR3 protein: CASSWGQGDQPQHF; CDR3 DNA: TGCGCCAGCAGCTGGGGACAGGGGGATCAGCCCCAGCATTTT
clone size: -; J gene: TRBJ2-1; V gene: TRBV7-2; D gene: TRBD1; CDR3 protein: CASSLDRGSCNEQFF; CDR3 DNA: TGTGCCAGCAGCTTAGACAGGGGGAGCTGCAATGAGCAGTTCTTC
clone size: few; J gene: TRBJ1-2; V gene: TRBV10-1; D gene: -; CDR3 protein: CASSPNGPSGYTF; CDR3 DNA: TGCGCCAGCAGTCCTAATGGGCCTAGCGGCTACACCTTC
clone size: -; J gene: TRBJ2-4; V gene: TRBV5-4; D gene: TRBD1; CDR3 protein: CASSLALQGVTKNIQYF; CDR3 DNA: TGTGCCAGCAGCTTGGCCCTCCAGGGGGTAACCAAGAACATTCAGTACTTC
clone size: many; J gene: TRBJ2-5; V gene: TRBV6-1; D gene: -; CDR3 protein: CASNPGRSQETQYF; CDR3 DNA: TGTGCCAGCAACCCAGGACGGTCCCAAGAGACCCAGTACTTC
clone size: -; J gene: TRBJ1-2; V gene: TRBV5-6; D gene: -; CDR3 protein: CASSPWTEGYTF; CDR3 DNA: TGTGCCAGCAGCCCCTGGACAGAAGGTTACACCTTC
clone size: -; J gene: TRBJ2-1; V gene: TRBV28; D gene: TRBD1; CDR3 protein: CASRGDRGRDSSYNEQFF; CDR3 DNA: TGTGCCAGCAGGGGGGACAGGGGGCGAGATAGCTCCTACAATGAGCAGTTCTTC
clone size: -; J gene: TRBJ2-1; V gene: TRBV4-2; D gene: TRBD1; CDR3 protein: CASSQDSQEQGVDEQFF; CDR3 DNA: TGTGCCAGCAGCCAAGATAGTCAGGAACAGGGGGTCGATGAGCAGTTCTTC
clone size: -; J gene: TRBJ2-3; V gene: TRBV9; D gene: -; CDR3 protein: CASSVLGDPTDTQYF; CDR3 DNA: TGTGCCAGCAGCGTTCTCGGGGATCCCACAGATACGCAGTATTTT
clone size: -; J gene: TRBJ1-2; V gene: TRBV29-1; D gene: -; CDR3 protein: CSLLDGVNGYTF; CDR3 DNA: TGCAGCCTATTAGACGGGGTTAATGGCTACACCTTC
clone size: -; J gene: TRBJ1-2; V gene: TRBV9; D gene: -; CDR3 protein: CASGRPGAYLYGYTF; CDR3 DNA: TGTGCCAGCGGGCGGCCAGGGGCCTACCTCTATGGCTACACCTTC
clone size: few; J gene: TRBJ2-3; V gene: TRBV5-4; D gene: TRBD1; CDR3 protein: CASSSGQGVGTDTQYF; CDR3 DNA: TGTGCCAGCAGCTCGGGACAGGGGGTCGGGACAGATACGCAGTATTTT
clone size: -; J gene: TRBJ1-1; V gene: TRBV15; D gene: TRBD1; CDR3 protein: CATIDRGDTEAFF; CDR3 DNA: TGTGCCACCATAGACAGGGGGGACACTGAAGCTTTCTTT
clone size: -; J gene: TRBJ1-1; V gene: TRBV4-2; D gene: -; CDR3 protein: CASSQGGRSLEAFF; CDR3 DNA: TGTGCCAGCAGCCAAGGAGGCAGATCGCTAGAGGCTTTCTTT
clone size: -; J gene: TRBJ1-3; V gene: TRBV12-3/TRBV12-4; D gene: TRBD1; CDR3 protein: CASSLGQGADGNTIYF; CDR3 DNA: TGTGCCAGCAGTTTGGGACAGGGGGCTGACGGAAACACCATATATTTT
clone size: -; J gene: TRBJ2-5; V gene: TRBV2; D gene: TRBD1; CDR3 protein: CASSVEGQVKNEQYF; CDR3 DNA: TGTGCCAGCAGTGTCGAGGGACAGGTTAAAAATGAGCAGTACTTC
clone size: few; J gene: TRBJ1-1; V gene: TRBV5-1; D gene: -; CDR3 protein: CASSVELNTEAFF; CDR3 DNA: TGCGCCAGCAGCGTGGAGCTGAACACTGAAGCTTTCTTT
clone size: few; J gene: TRBJ2-1; V gene: TRBV6-2/TRBV6-3; D gene: TRBD1; CDR3 protein: CASSYSTGLVNEQFF; CDR3 DNA: TGTGCCAGCAGTTACTCGACAGGGCTAGTCAATGAGCAGTTCTTC
clone size: -; J gene: TRBJ2-7; V gene: TRBV25-1; D gene: -; CDR3 protein: CASSEYSTGLYEQYF; CDR3 DNA: TGTGCCAGCAGTGAATATAGCACAGGACTCTACGAGCAGTACTTC
clone size: -; J gene: TRBJ2-7; V gene: TRBV20-1; D gene: TRBD2; CDR3 protein: CSVRVPRLAAEQYF; CDR3 DNA: TGCAGTGTTAGAGTCCCGAGACTAGCCGCCGAGCAGTACTTC
clone size: -; J gene: TRBJ2-3; V gene: TRBV7-9; D gene: -; CDR3 protein: CASSRLGSNTDTQYF; CDR3 DNA: TGTGCCAGCAGCCGACTAGGGAGCAACACAGATACGCAGTATTTT
clone size: once; J gene: TRBJ1-6; V gene: TRBV20-1; D gene: -; CDR3 protein: CSASSWNSPLHF; CDR3 DNA: TGCAGTGCTAGTTCGTGGAATTCACCCCTCCACTTT